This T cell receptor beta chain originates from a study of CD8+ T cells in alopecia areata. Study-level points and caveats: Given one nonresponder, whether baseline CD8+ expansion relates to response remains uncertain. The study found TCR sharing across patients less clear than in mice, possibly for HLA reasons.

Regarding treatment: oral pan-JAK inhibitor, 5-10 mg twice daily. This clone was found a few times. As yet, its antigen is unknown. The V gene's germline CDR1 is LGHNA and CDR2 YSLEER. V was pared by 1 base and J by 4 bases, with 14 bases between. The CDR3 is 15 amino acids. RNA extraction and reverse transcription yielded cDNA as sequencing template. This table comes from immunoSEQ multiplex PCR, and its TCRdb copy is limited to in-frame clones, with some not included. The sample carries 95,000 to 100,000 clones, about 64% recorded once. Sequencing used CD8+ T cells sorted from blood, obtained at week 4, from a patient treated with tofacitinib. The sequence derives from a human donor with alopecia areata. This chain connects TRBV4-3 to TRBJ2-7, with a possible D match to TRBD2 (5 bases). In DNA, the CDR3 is TGCGCCAGCAGCCAAGTAGAGGGTAAATTTTACGAGCAGTACTTC. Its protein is CASSQVEGKFYEQYF.